These 17 T cell receptor beta chains share one sample of origin, sequenced in a study of blood T cells in healthy people across ages. A second PCR of roughly 7 to 11 cycles used a sample-barcoded 5' primer and a J-beta primer mix. TCRdb re-called the 5' RACE reads through MiXCR, storing one row per CDR3 protein. The table has 1.5 million to 2 million distinct CDR3 sequences, around 50% seen once; the top ten hold over 2%. The sequenced material came from blood. Receptors originate from a woman aged 40 to 49 in good health.

The chain carries TRBV20-1 and TRBJ2-7; 10 nucleotides line up with TRBD2. The J segment lost 4 bases and the V segment lost 4 bases, leaving 7 bases of the junction unmatched. Germline CDR1 reads DFQATT; CDR2 reads SNEGSKA (reference sequence). This CDR3 contains 14 residues. This chain's CDR3 is CSAIAAGGPYEQYF. Written as DNA, the CDR3 is TGCAGTGCTATCGCAGCGGGGGGGCCTTACGAGCAGTACTTC.

This clonotype was counted between two and nine times. The genes are TRBV6-2 or TRBV6-3 and TRBJ2-5; TRBD1 might be the D (6 bases). This CDR3 contains 16 residues. Germline V CDR1 and CDR2: MNHEY, SVGEGT. Trimming left V 2 bases short and J 0 bases short, with 13 bases between. The chain's CDR3 is CASSYNPTGYQETQYF. The CDR3 DNA reads TGTGCCAGCAGTTACAACCCCACAGGGTACCAAGAGACCCAGTACTTC.

This clonotype was counted only a few times. The chain has TRBV20-1 and TRBJ1-2, with 7 bases fitting TRBD1. V dropped 5 bases and J dropped 7; count of bases not matched to a gene: 10. Looked up from germline, CDR1 is DFQATT and CDR2 is SNEGSKA (reference sequence). This CDR3 has 13 amino acids. This CDR3 reads CSASGSGGIGYTF. CDR3 in DNA: TGCAGTGCTTCAGGCTCAGGGGGTATTGGCTACACCTTC.

This clonotype has only a few counts. The CDR3 DNA reads TGTGCCACCAGTGCACAGGGGAAGACCCAGTACTTC. Encoded protein: CATSAQGKTQYF. The chain joins TRBV24-1 to TRBJ2-5, with TRBD1 matching 7 bases. Per the germline V gene, CDR1 is KGHDR and CDR2 is SFDVKD. With V trimmed by 5 bases and J by 6 bases, 2 bases remained unmatched. The CDR3 consists of 12 residues.

The CDR3 DNA sequence: TGCAGCGTCGGGCGTATGGGGGGCGAGCAGTACTTC. Its protein is CSVGRMGGEQYF. The chain couples TRBV29-1 to TRBJ2-5; tentatively, D is TRBD2 (6 bases). Matching the DNA end better, TRBJ2-7 makes the J call doubtful. The CDR3 totals 12 residues. In germline, CDR1 is SQVTM, CDR2 ANQGSEA.

The chain is built from TRBV5-1 and TRBJ2-6; no clear D. Per the germline V gene, CDR1 is SGHRS and CDR2 is YFSETQ. The V end was cut by 4 bases, the J end by 0 bases, with 8 bases between. The CDR3 totals 15 residues. The CDR3 protein is CASSASSSGANVLTF. The DNA of the CDR3 is TGCGCCAGCAGCGCCTCAAGCTCTGGGGCCAACGTCCTGACTTTC.

This clonotype was detected once. The chain employs TRBV15 and TRBJ2-1, with D maybe TRBD1 (5 bases). The CDR3 has 16 residues. Germline CDR1 LNHNV, CDR2 YYDKDF (reference sequence). V was cut by 0 bases and J by 1 base, with 10 bases left in between. The CDR3 sequence: CATSRDVTASYNEQFF. DNA of the CDR3: TGTGCCACCAGCAGAGATGTGACAGCTTCCTACAATGAGCAGTTCTTC.

A note on this clonotype: At one of its ends the junction is not consistent with the germline gene, which may arise from a read error. J is TRBJ1-1 and V is TRBV20-1; 7 bases align to TRBD1. The CDR3 has 14 amino acids. Germline V CDR1 and CDR2: DFQATT, SNEGSKA (reference sequence). The CDR3 DNA is TGCAGAGCCGAGACAGGGATTTTGAACACTGGAGCTTTCTTT. This sequence encodes CRAETGILNTGAFF.

This clonotype occurred many times. The chain links TRBV21-1 to TRBJ2-3; TRBD1 was called by the table and not checked on the DNA. TRBV21-1 is assigned pseudogene status. There are 14 residues in the CDR3. In nucleotides, the CDR3 is TGTGCCAGCAGCAAAGACAGGGGCACAGATACGCAGTATTTT. Translating it yields CASSKDRGTDTQYF.

In its sample, this clonotype was seen a few times. The rearrangement joins TRBV7-9 to TRBJ2-1; 8 bases line up with TRBD2. The CDR3 is 16 amino acids. From germline, CDR1 is SEHNR and CDR2 FQNEAQ (reference sequence). V lost 5 bases and J lost 8; bases outside the gene matches: 14. DNA of the CDR3: TGTGCCAGCAGCCGGTCGGGGGGGGGTAGTTTCGATGAGCAGTTCTTC. It codes for CASSRSGGGSFDEQFF.

The J gene is TRBJ2-1, the V gene TRBV15, with TRBD2 identical over 7 bases. Germline assignment: CDR1 LNHNV and CDR2 YYDKDF (reference sequence). Trimming removed 5 bases from V and 7 bases from J; junction bases left unmatched: 8. The CDR3 contains 14 residues. CDR3 nucleotide sequence: TGTGCCACCAGCGCCTCGGGGGGAGGGAATGAGCAGTTCTTC. It codes for CATSASGGGNEQFF.

V gene TRBV29-1 combines with J gene TRBJ1-1; D unclear. V lost 3 bases and J lost 6, with 11 bases in between. The CDR3 length is 12 residues. Germline values: CDR1 SQVTM, CDR2 ANQGSEA. The chain's CDR3 is CSVESTYPEAFF. CDR3 bases: TGCAGCGTTGAGAGTACATACCCTGAAGCTTTCTTT.

V usage is TRBV27 and J usage is TRBJ1-6; 8 positions match TRBD1. Looked up from germline, CDR1 is MNHEY and CDR2 is SMNVEV (reference sequence). V was clipped by 2 bases and J by 10 bases; unmatched bases: 7. The CDR3 contains 15 residues. CDR3 nucleotides: TGTGCCAGCAGTTTAAGGATTGGACAGGGATCACCCCTCCACTTT. This codes for CASSLRIGQGSPLHF.

This chain links TRBV20-1 with TRBJ1-1; unclear D gene. The CDR3 extends over 14 amino acids. Germline values: CDR1 DFQATT, CDR2 SNEGSKA (reference sequence). Trimming shortened V by 3 bases and J by 7 bases, and 18 bases separated the two germline ends. CDR3 sequence: CSASSALQRNEAFF. The CDR3 DNA sequence: TGCAGTGCTAGCTCAGCCCTACAGAGGAATGAAGCTTTCTTT.

The CDR3 DNA is TGTGCCAGCAGCTTACAGCAGGGTGGGGCCAACGTCCTGACTTTC. Its translation: CASSLQQGGANVLTF. This chain uses TRBV7-3 with TRBJ2-6; tentative D call: TRBD1 (5 bases). The CDR3 loop spans 15 amino acids. In germline, CDR1 is SGHTA, CDR2 FQGTGA. V was shortened by 2 bases and J by 3 bases, with 8 bases between the two germline ends.

In regard to this clonotype: The germline gene is not matched at one end of the junction; a read error may be the cause. As DNA, the CDR3 is TGCGCCAGCGGCCAGGGGGGGAATACTGAAGCTTTCTTT. Its protein product is CASGQGGNTEAFF. This chain uses TRBV4-3 with TRBJ1-1, with TRBD1 identical over 7 bases. The CDR3 contains 13 residues. Germline V lookup: CDR1 LGHNA, CDR2 YSLEER.

The chain couples TRBV11-2 to TRBJ1-6; D is ambiguous. Germline CDR1 and CDR2: SGHAT and FQNNGV. V shed 5 bases and J shed 8 bases, with 16 bases lying between them. The CDR3 has 15 amino acids. The CDR3 sequence is CASSVRGYGDSPLHF. CDR3 in DNA: TGTGCCAGCAGCGTTCGCGGATACGGGGATTCACCCCTCCACTTT.